This TCR beta chain comes out of a study of T cells in localized non-small cell lung cancer. With respect to this clone: The antigen remains undetermined.

Generated by immunoSEQ multiplex PCR, the TCRdb table keeps only in-frame clones and is missing some. The sample has about 61,000 clones; approximately 90% are singletons. Findings of the study overall: Median around 54 top-100 tumor clones were shared with paired adjacent lung. Longer overall survival was linked to higher blood T cell density.

V gave up 4 bases and J gave up 6 bases, with 12 bases separating them. This CDR3 is built from 13 residues. Germline V gene sequence: CDR1 SGHDT, CDR2 YYEEEE. The clonotype was recovered from a man aged 35 to 70 with stage I squamous cell lung carcinoma. V usage is TRBV5-6 and J usage is TRBJ2-3; D is perhaps TRBD1 (5 bases). The input for sequencing was peripheral blood, taken before any cancer treatment. The DNA for the CDR3 is TGTGCCAGCAGCCCCAACAGGATCGATACGCAGTATTTT. Its protein is CASSPNRIDTQYF.